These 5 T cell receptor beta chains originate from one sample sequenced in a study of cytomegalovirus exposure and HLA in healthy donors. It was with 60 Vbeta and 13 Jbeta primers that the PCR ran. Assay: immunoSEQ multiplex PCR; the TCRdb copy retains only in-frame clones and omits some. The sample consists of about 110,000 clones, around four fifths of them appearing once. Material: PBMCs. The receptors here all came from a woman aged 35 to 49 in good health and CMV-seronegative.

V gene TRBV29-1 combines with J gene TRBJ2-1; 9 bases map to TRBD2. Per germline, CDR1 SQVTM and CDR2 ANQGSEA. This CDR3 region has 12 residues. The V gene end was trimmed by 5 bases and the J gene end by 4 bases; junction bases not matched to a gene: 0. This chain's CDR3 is CSVLAGYNEQFF. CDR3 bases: TGCAGCGTTCTAGCGGGATACAATGAGCAGTTCTTC.

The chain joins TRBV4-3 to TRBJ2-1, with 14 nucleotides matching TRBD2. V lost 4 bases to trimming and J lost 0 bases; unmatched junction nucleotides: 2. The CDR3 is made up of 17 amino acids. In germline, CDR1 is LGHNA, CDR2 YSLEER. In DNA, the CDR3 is TGCGCCAGCAGCCGGACTAGCGGGGGGAGCTCCTACAATGAGCAGTTCTTC. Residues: CASSRTSGGSSYNEQFF.

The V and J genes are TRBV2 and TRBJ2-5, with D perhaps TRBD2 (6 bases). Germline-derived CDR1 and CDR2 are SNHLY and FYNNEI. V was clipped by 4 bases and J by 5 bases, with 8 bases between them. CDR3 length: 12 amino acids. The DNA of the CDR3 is TGTGCCAGCAGTGGGCTAGCGGAGACCCAGTACTTC. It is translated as CASSGLAETQYF.

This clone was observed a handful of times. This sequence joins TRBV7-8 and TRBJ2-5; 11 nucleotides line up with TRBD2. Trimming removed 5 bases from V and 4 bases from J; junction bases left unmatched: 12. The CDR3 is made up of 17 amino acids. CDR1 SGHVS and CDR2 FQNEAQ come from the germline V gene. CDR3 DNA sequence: TGTGCCAGCAGCCTAAGACTAGCGGGACACTTTGGAGAGACCCAGTACTTC. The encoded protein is CASSLRLAGHFGETQYF.

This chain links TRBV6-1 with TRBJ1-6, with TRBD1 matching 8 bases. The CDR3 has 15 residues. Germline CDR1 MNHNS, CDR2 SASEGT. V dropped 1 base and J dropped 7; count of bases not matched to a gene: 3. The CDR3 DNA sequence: TGTGCCAGCAGTGAAGGGGCAGGGGGCAATTCACCCCTCCACTTT. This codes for CASSEGAGGNSPLHF.